This T cell receptor beta chain is from a study of preoperative IRX-2 immunotherapy in early breast cancer. CDR3 size: 15 residues. V shed 9 bases and J shed 8 bases, with 26 bases lying between them. CDR1 SGHNT and CDR2 YYREEE come from the germline V gene (reference sequence). Treatment of the sample: preoperative locoregional IRX-2 cytokine immunotherapy. Samples came from a phase Ib trial of preoperative locoregional IRX-2 cytokine immunotherapy. TCRdb's table, derived via immunoSEQ multiplex PCR, lists solely in-frame clones and lacks some. The top ten hold over 1.5% of the sample, which has 40,000 or so clones, approximately 94% seen once.

This TCR was recovered from a human donor with breast cancer. The chain has TRBV5-4 and TRBJ1-2; TRBD1 is a possible D gene (6 bases). The specimen comprised tumor tissue, sampled after IRX-2 immunotherapy. The CDR3 reads CATLRGHRSGEGYTF. The DNA for the CDR3 is TGTGCCACACTCCGGGGACACAGATCCGGCGAGGGCTACACCTTC.